The 15 T cell receptor beta chains below come from one sample, sequenced in a study of a mutant IDH1 vaccine in newly diagnosed glioma. The sample's time point: week 5, during vaccination. A single vaccine dose contained 300 ug of mutant IDH1 20-mer peptide, and topical imiquimod was used with it. The table came from immunoSEQ multiplex PCR; TCRdb's copy has only in-frame clones and leaves some out. In the table there are approximately 24,000 clones, approximately 80% of which are singletons. No antigen is known for these receptors. The starting material was PBMCs, obtained from a glioma patient whose treatment included an IDH1 peptide vaccine. The receptors originated from a man between 35 and 55 years old with glioma.

With regard to this clone: At one boundary the junction diverges from the germline segment, which might be a read error. The V and J genes are TRBV7-6 and TRBJ2-5; D is unresolved. The CDR3 consists of 11 residues. Looked up from germline, CDR1 is SGHVS and CDR2 is FNYEAQ. CDR3 sequence: CHRCGGETQYF. The CDR3 DNA is TGCCACCGCTGTGGTGGCGAGACCCAGTACTTC. Full variable domain (remainder filled in from reference TRBV7-6 and TRBJ2-5): GAGVSQSPRYKVTKRGQDVALRCDPISGHVSLYWYRQALGQGPEFLTYFNYEAQQDKSGLPNDRFSAERPEGSISTLTIQRTEQRDSAMYRCHRCGGETQYFGPGTRLLVL.

V is TRBV7-6 and J is TRBJ1-2; D gene ambiguous. This CDR3 is built from 14 residues. The ends were cut back, 0 bases at V and 8 bases at J, with 13 bases in the middle. CDR1 and CDR2 from the germline V gene are SGHVS and FNYEAQ. The CDR3: CASSLAGSLEGYTF. For the CDR3, the DNA is TGTGCCAGCAGCTTAGCCGGCTCCCTGGAGGGCTACACCTTC. The whole variable domain, filled in from reference TRBV7-6 and TRBJ1-2, reads GAGVSQSPRYKVTKRGQDVALRCDPISGHVSLYWYRQALGQGPEFLTYFNYEAQQDKSGLPNDRFSAERPEGSISTLTIQRTEQRDSAMYRCASSLAGSLEGYTFGSGTRLTVV.

The chain links TRBV11-2 to TRBJ2-7; D may be TRBD2 (5 bases). The CDR3 is 16 residues long. V lost 2 bases, J lost 2 bases, and 16 bases lay in between. CDR1 is SGHAT and CDR2 is FQNNGV in the germline V gene. CDR3 sequence reads: CASSLNEGLLPYEQYV. CDR3 in DNA: TGTGCCAGCAGCTTAAACGAGGGCCTACTTCCCTACGAGCAGTACGTC.

This chain uses TRBV7-6 with TRBJ2-1; perhaps TRBD2 as D (6 bases). Trimming pared 5 bases from V and 7 bases from J, leaving 15 bases between. Germline assignment: CDR1 SGHVS and CDR2 FNYEAQ. CDR3 length equals 14 residues. The CDR3 region has the DNA TGTGCCAGCAGCGGCGACCAGCGGGCAAATGAGCAGTTCTTC. Amino acid sequence: CASSGDQRANEQFF. Filled out from reference TRBV7-6 and TRBJ2-1, the complete variable domain reads GAGVSQSPRYKVTKRGQDVALRCDPISGHVSLYWYRQALGQGPEFLTYFNYEAQQDKSGLPNDRFSAERPEGSISTLTIQRTEQRDSAMYRCASSGDQRANEQFFGPGTRLTVL.

The rearrangement links TRBV5-4 to TRBJ1-1, with D perhaps TRBD1 (6 bases). V shed 4 bases and J shed 0 bases, with 13 bases lying between them. The CDR3 contains 15 residues. In germline, CDR1 is SGHNT, CDR2 YYREEE (reference sequence). CDR3 sequence reads: CASSPAGQMNTEAFF. The CDR3 nucleotides read TGTGCCAGCAGCCCCGCCGGACAGATGAACACTGAAGCTTTCTTT.

The chain carries TRBV25-1 and TRBJ2-5; no firm D call. Trimming pared 3 bases from V and 1 base from J, leaving 12 bases between. This CDR3 comprises 15 residues. Germline V lookup: CDR1 MGHDK, CDR2 SYGVNS. CDR3 sequence: CASSDPGRPQETQYF. In DNA, the CDR3 is TGTGCCAGCAGTGACCCCGGCAGGCCCCAAGAGACCCAGTACTTC.

This rearrangement joins TRBV2 to TRBJ1-5; D perhaps matches TRBD1 (6 bases). CDR3 length: 15 residues. Germline-derived CDR1 and CDR2 are SNHLY and FYNNEI. Between the trimmed V and J ends, which lost 6 bases and 6 bases, there was a span of 18 bases. CDR3 in DNA: TGTGCCAGCAGCTTTGGCGGGGGCGAGTCTCAGCCCCAGCATTTT. It encodes CASSFGGGESQPQHF.

This chain connects TRBV9 to TRBJ2-3; D call uncertain. There are 14 residues in the CDR3. V was cut by 5 bases and J by 5 bases, with 15 bases left in between. Germline CDR1 SGDLS, CDR2 YYNGEE. DNA for the CDR3: TGTGCCAGCAGATCCAGCCCCACTGGAGATACGCAGTATTTT. Translation gives CASRSSPTGDTQYF. The full variable domain, with the rest looked up from reference TRBV9 and TRBJ2-3, is DSGVTQTPKHLITATGQRVTLRCSPRSGDLSVYWYQQSLDQGLQFLIQYYNGEERAKGNILERFSAQQFPDLHSELNLSSLELGDSALYFCASRSSPTGDTQYFGPGTRLTVL.

This clone was picked up a small number of times. The CDR3 coding sequence is TGTGCCAGCAGCCGGACAGTGAACACTGAAGCTTTCTTT. Amino acid sequence: CASSRTVNTEAFF. The genes are TRBV7-6 and TRBJ1-1; perhaps TRBD1 as D (6 bases). The CDR3 covers 13 residues. CDR1 and CDR2 from the germline V gene are SGHVS and FNYEAQ. The V end was cut by 5 bases, the J end by 0 bases, with 7 bases between.

The chain links TRBV16 to TRBJ1-6, with a possible D match to TRBD1 (6 bases). The CDR3 totals 15 residues. The germline V and J ends were trimmed by 2 bases and 5 bases, with 10 bases remaining between them. Germline V gene data show CDR1 as KGHSY and CDR2 as FQNENV. DNA for the CDR3: TGTGCCAGCAGCCAAAGGACAGCCGATAATTCACCCCTCCACTTT. Its protein is CASSQRTADNSPLHF.

This chain joins TRBV6-5 and TRBJ2-3; D is possibly TRBD2 (6 bases). Trimming removed 6 bases from V and 4 bases from J, with 17 bases in between. The CDR3 runs 15 residues. The germline gives CDR1 MNHEY, CDR2 SVGAGI. The CDR3 nucleotides are TGTGCCAGCAGGGCTTTTGGAGGGCCAGCAGATACGCAGTATTTT. Protein: CASRAFGGPADTQYF.

The V gene is TRBV29-1, the J gene TRBJ1-2; D may be TRBD1 (5 bases). CDR3 size: 12 residues. Looked up from germline, CDR1 is SQVTM and CDR2 is ANQGSEA. Trimming left V 1 base short and J 4 bases short, with 7 bases between. Here the CDR3 reads CSVEGGGYGYTF. CDR3 DNA: TGCAGCGTTGAAGGTGGGGGCTATGGCTACACCTTC.

The chain carries TRBV6-6 and TRBJ2-2; D unresolved. Trimming shortened V by 2 bases and J by 9 bases, and 19 bases separated the two germline ends. The CDR3 extends over 16 amino acids. Germline CDR1 MNHNY, CDR2 SVGAGI (reference sequence). As DNA, the CDR3 is TGTGCCAGCAGTTACGGGATCGGCAGTTCAAACCGGGAGCTGTTTTTT. It encodes CASSYGIGSSNRELFF.

The chain has TRBV18 and TRBJ2-4; D is unclear. V was pared by 3 bases and J by 9 bases, with 12 bases between. The germline V gene has CDR1 KGHSH and CDR2 LQKENI. The CDR3 consists of 13 residues. The CDR3 nucleotides read TGTGCCAGCTCACCGTCCTCTAGGAGCATTCAGTACTTC. Protein sequence: CASSPSSRSIQYF.

The rearrangement links TRBV5-1 to TRBJ2-7, with 10 bases identical to TRBD1. Germline V gene lookup returns CDR1 SGHRS and CDR2 YFSETQ. The CDR3 loop spans 17 amino acids. The junction had 8 bases not matched to a gene; V was cut back by 0 bases and J by 2 bases. In DNA form, the CDR3 reads TGCGCCAGCAGCTTGGGGTGGGGACAGGGGAACCCCTACGAGCAGTACTTC. This encodes CASSLGWGQGNPYEQYF. The variable domain in full, with the rest retrieved from reference TRBV5-1 and TRBJ2-7, is KAGVTQTPRYLIKTRGQQVTLSCSPISGHRSVSWYQQTPGQGLQFLFEYFSETQRNKGNFPGRFSGRQFSNSRSEMNVSTLELGDSALYLCASSLGWGQGNPYEQYFGPGTRLTVT.